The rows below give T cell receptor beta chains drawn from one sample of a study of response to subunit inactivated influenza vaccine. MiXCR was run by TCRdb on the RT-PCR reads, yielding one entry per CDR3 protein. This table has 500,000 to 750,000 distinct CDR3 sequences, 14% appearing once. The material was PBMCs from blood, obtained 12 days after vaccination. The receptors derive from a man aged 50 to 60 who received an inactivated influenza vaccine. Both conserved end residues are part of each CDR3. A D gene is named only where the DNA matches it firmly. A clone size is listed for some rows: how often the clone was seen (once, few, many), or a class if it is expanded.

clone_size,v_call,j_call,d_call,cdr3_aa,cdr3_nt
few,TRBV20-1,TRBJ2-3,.,CKPRLGSSTDTQYF,TGCAAACCCCGCTTGGGGAGCAGCACAGATACGCAGTATTTT
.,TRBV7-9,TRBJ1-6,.,CASSLGDTYNSPLHF,TGTGCCAGCAGCTTGGGGGACACCTATAATTCACCCCTCCACTTT
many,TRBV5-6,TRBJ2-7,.,CASSWGFAPTYEQYF,TGTGCCAGCAGCTGGGGTTTTGCGCCAACCTACGAGCAGTACTTC
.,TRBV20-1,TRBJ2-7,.,CSAPNRGALVYEQYF,TGCAGTGCCCCCAATCGAGGGGCCTTAGTCTACGAGCAGTACTTC
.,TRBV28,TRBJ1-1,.,CASSQVVGMNTEAFF,TGTGCCAGCAGTCAGGTGGTGGGAATGAACACTGAAGCTTTCTTT
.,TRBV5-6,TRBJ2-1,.,CASSFVYEQFF,TGTGCCAGCAGCTTTGTGTATGAGCAGTTCTTC
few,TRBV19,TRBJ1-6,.,CASSIQGRNNSPLHF,TGTGCCAGTAGTATTCAGGGACGAAATAATTCACCCCTCCACTTT
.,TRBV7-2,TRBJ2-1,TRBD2,CASSSHGGSGGQFF,TGTGCCAGCAGCTCCCATGGCGGGTCGGGGGGGCAGTTCTTC
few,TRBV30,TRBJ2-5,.,CAWSSTGLWETQYF,TGTGCCTGGAGTTCCACAGGTCTTTGGGAGACCCAGTACTTC
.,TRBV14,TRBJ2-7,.,CASSRGAGIAYEQYF,TGTGCCAGCAGCCGTGGGGCAGGTATAGCCTACGAGCAGTACTTC
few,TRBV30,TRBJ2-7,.,CAWGGYAEQYF,TGTGCCTGGGGAGGGTATGCCGAGCAGTACTTC
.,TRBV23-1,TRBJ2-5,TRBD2,CASRAGLADQETQYF,TGCGCCAGCAGAGCGGGACTAGCGGACCAAGAGACCCAGTACTTC
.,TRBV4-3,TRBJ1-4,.,CASSQERSRLTNEKLFF,TGCGCCAGCAGCCAAGAGCGCAGCCGGCTTACTAATGAAAAACTGTTTTTT
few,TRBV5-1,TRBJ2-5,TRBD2,CASSGTTQETQYF,TGCGCCAGCAGCGGGACTACACAAGAGACCCAGTACTTC
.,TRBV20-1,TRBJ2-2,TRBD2,CSARHPGTSGTNTGELFF,TGCAGTGCGCGACACCCAGGGACTAGCGGGACAAACACCGGGGAGCTGTTTTTT
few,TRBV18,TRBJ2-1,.,CASSTRAVSYNEQFF,TGTGCCAGCTCGACTAGGGCGGTTTCCTACAATGAGCAGTTCTTC
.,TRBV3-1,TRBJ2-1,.,CASSLYQGSYNEQFF,TGTGCCAGCAGCCTCTACCAGGGGTCCTACAATGAGCAGTTCTTC
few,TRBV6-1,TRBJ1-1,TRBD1,CASSPEGQNTEAFF,TGTGCCAGCAGTCCCGAGGGACAGAATACTGAAGCTTTCTTT
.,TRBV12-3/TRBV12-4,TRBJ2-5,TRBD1,CASSPGGTGRETQYF,TGTGCCAGCAGCCCGGGTGGGACAGGGCGAGAGACCCAGTACTTC
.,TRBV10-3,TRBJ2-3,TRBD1,CAISESGAGGADTQYF,TGTGCCATCAGTGAGTCGGGGGCAGGGGGCGCGGATACGCAGTATTTT
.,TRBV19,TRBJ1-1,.,CASRKAGGGTEAFF,TGTGCCAGTAGAAAAGCAGGCGGGGGCACTGAAGCTTTCTTT
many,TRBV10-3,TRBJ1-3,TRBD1,CAISEPTGGNTIYF,TGTGCCATCAGTGAACCTACAGGGGGGAACACCATATATTTT
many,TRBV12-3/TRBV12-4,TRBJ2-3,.,CASSLGVDTQYF,TGTGCCAGCAGTTTAGGCGTGGATACGCAGTATTTT
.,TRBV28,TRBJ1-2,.,CASNQAPGRSGYTF,TGTGCCAGCAACCAGGCCCCGGGGAGAAGTGGCTACACCTTC
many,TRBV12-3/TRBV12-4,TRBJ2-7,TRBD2,CASSQGLAGLAYEQYF,TGTGCCAGCAGCCAAGGACTAGCGGGCTTAGCCTACGAGCAGTACTTC
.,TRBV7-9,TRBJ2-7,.,CASSPRGTPYEQYF,TGTGCCAGCAGCCCGAGGGGGACACCTTACGAGCAGTACTTC
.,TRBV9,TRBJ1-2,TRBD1,CASSALGQGPVYGYTF,TGTGCCAGCAGCGCGTTAGGACAGGGGCCAGTCTATGGCTACACCTTC
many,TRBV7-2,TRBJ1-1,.,CASSLTDPTEAFF,TGTGCCAGCAGCTTAACAGACCCCACTGAAGCTTTCTTT
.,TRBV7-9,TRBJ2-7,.,CASSLVGQEQYF,TGTGCCAGCAGCTTAGTTGGGCAGGAGCAGTACTTC
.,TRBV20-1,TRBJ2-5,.,CSASGIPRQETQYF,TGCAGTGCTAGCGGGATCCCACGCCAAGAGACCCAGTACTTC
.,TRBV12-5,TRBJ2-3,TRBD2,CASGPDGLAGMDTQYF,TGTGCTAGTGGTCCTGACGGACTAGCGGGAATGGATACGCAGTATTTT
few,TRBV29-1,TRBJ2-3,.,CSVSAWARTDTQYF,TGCAGCGTTTCCGCGTGGGCGCGGACAGATACGCAGTATTTT
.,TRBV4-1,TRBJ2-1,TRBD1,CASSLWTGYNEQFF,TGCGCCAGCAGCCTATGGACAGGGTACAATGAGCAGTTCTTC
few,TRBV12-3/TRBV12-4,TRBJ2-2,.,CASRRMNTGELFF,TGTGCCAGCAGACGTATGAACACCGGGGAGCTGTTTTTT
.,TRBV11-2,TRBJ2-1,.,CASSLGALSSYNEQFF,TGTGCCAGCAGCTTAGGAGCTTTGAGCTCCTACAATGAGCAGTTCTTC
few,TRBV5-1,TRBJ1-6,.,CASTLVGTAGGNSPLHF,TGCGCCAGCACCCTCGTGGGGACGGCGGGGGGTAATTCACCCCTCCACTTT
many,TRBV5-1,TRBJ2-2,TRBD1,CASSLVPRGPSNTGELFF,TGCGCCAGCAGCTTGGTACCCAGGGGGCCTTCGAACACCGGGGAGCTGTTTTTT
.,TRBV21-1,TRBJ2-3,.,CASVSGLTDTQYF,TGTGCCAGCGTCTCGGGTCTCACAGATACGCAGTATTTT
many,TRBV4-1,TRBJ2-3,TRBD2,CASSQDRGLAGVPTDTQYF,TGCGCCAGCAGCCAAGATCGGGGACTAGCGGGGGTACCCACAGATACGCAGTATTTT
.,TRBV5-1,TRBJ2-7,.,CASSPLAGTHSYEQYF,TGCGCCAGCAGCCCTCTCGCCGGGACACACTCCTACGAGCAGTACTTC
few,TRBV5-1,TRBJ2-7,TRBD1,CASSPGTGGVILEQYF,TGCGCCAGCAGCCCCGGGACAGGGGGCGTGATCCTCGAGCAGTACTTC
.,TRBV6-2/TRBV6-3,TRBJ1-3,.,CASSYSIPGSGNTIYF,TGTGCCAGCAGTTACTCGATCCCTGGATCTGGAAACACCATATATTTT
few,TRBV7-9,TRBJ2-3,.,CASSLRSGVTDTQYF,TGTGCCAGCAGCTTAAGGTCAGGGGTAACAGATACGCAGTATTTT